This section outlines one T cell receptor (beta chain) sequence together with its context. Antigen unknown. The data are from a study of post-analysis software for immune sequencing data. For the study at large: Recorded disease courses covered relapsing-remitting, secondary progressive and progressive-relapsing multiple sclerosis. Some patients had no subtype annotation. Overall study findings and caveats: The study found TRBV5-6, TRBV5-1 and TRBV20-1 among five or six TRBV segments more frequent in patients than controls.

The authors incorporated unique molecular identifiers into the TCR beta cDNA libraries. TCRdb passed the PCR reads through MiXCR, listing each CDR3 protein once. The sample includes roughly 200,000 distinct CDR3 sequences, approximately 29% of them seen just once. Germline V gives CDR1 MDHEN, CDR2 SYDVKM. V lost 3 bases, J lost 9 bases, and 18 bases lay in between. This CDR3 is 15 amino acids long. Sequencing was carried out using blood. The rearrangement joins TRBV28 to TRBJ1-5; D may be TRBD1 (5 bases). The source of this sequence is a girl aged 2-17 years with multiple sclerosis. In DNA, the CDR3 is TGTGCCAGCAGTTTGGGGGACGGAGGTTTGGGGCCCCAGCATTTT. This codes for CASSLGDGGLGPQHF.